Given below is one T cell receptor (beta chain) in context. TCRdb keeps only in-frame clones here, not all; method: immunoSEQ multiplex PCR. The table records around 28,000 clones, about 87% of them present only once. The sample belongs to a study of T cells in localized non-small cell lung cancer. Trimming removed 8 bases from V and 5 bases from J; junction bases left unmatched: 9. Germline V lookup: CDR1 MNHEY, CDR2 SVGAGI. This CDR3 spans 14 amino acids. This rearrangement joins TRBV6-5 to TRBJ1-3, with 7 bases fitting TRBD1. The specimen comprised peripheral blood, sampled before any cancer treatment. This TCR was sampled from a woman aged 18-55 years with stage I lung adenocarcinoma. The chain's CDR3 is CASGEGTARNTIYF. CDR3 bases: TGTGCCAGCGGAGAAGGGACAGCCAGAAACACCATATATTTT.